Listed here is a single T cell receptor beta chain. The antigen it binds to is not known. The record has no base qualities; no much larger clone is one base away. TCRbeta CDR3 regions were amplified from genomic DNA using the immunoSEQ Assay, a bias-controlled multiplex PCR. The authors processed their data as follows. Nucleated cell counts per sample were estimated from amplification of reference gene primers within the assay. To quantify the absolute abundance of each unique TCRbeta CDR3 rearrangement, sequence reads were collapsed and filtered. For each sample, productive Simpson clonality was calculated as the square root of Simpson's diversity index over productive rearrangements. This immuneACCESS table, as held by TCRdb, lists in-frame sequences with V and J called but not all clones. Of the missing ones, under half trace to an unresolved V gene in checked studies; the others have no known cause. The V and J calls and the clone size are those of that table, but D and trimming were determined from the DNA. The sample includes some 87,000 clones, with about 82% observed a single time. The ten most abundant clones make up approximately 12% of the sample.

The sample originates from a study of blood T cell repertoires in COVID-19 (dated by TCRdb to 2020 to 2022). Regarding the complete study: Samples from collaborators originated in the United States, Italy and Spain and spanned both the acute and convalescent phases of COVID-19. Where HLA class I and class II types were available, the types were taken from metadata supplied by the sample provider, not from assay-based typing. The samples were drawn from the first 160 participants of the ongoing ImmuneRACE study and from over 950 subjects provided by 6 global collaborators. The repertoires were released in a freely available public database meant as a resource for research on the immune response to SARS-CoV-2. Subjects who had been exposed to COVID-19, were actively infected with it, or had recovered from it provided the deeply sampled blood TCRbeta repertoires that made up the dataset. A de-identified subject ID, COVID-19 status, age in years and sex were almost always included in the sample metadata. The prospective study material was composed of cDNA or gDNA derived from T cells, B-cell-depleted T cells, or PBMCs. Study-wide findings and limitations: How much clinical and demographic metadata was included differed by source and by participant, and the metadata was provided uncurated.

Collaborating institutions collected whole blood in K2EDTA tubes following their own protocols. For TCRbeta analysis, collaborators shipped samples in one of three forms: frozen whole blood, isolated PBMCs, or DNA extracted from either of those sample types. Sequenced input: peripheral blood. The clonotype was recovered from a woman in her 70s with active or convalescent COVID-19.

The CDR3 protein: CASSLYFAGRDTQYF. The nucleotides read TGTGCCAGCAGCTTATATTTTGCGGGGCGGGATACGCAGTATTTT. The chain is made from TRBV7-9 and TRBJ2-3; the D gene is perhaps TRBD2, from 6 matching bases. Reading from cysteine to phenylalanine, the CDR3 counts 15 amino acids. The kept DNA is CDR3 alone, 45 bases in frame from the first base. Based on the germline V gene (reference sequence), the CDR1 and CDR2 sequences are SEHNR and FQNEAQ. Trimming at the junction amounts to 2 bases on V and 6 bases on J, and the germline ends lie 15 bases apart.